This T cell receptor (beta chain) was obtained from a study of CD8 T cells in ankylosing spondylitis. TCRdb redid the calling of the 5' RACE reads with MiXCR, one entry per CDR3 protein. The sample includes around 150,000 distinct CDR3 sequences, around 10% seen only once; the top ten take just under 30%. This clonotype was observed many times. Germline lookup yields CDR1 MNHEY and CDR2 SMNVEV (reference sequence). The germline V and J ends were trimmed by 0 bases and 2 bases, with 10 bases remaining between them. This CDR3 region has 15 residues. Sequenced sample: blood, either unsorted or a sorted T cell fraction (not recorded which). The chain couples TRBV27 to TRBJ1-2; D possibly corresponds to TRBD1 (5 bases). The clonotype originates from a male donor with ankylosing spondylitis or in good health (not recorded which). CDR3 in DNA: TGTGCCAGCAGTTTATCAAGGGGTGGGAACTATGGCTACACCTTC. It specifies CASSLSRGGNYGYTF.